This TCR beta chain was identified in a study of shared clonotypes between healthy human individuals. General study points: Shared clonotypes across all four donors exceeded non-shared ones in generation probability.

Terminally differentiated effector memory CD45RA+ cells were left out of the naive CD8 fraction, which was CD45RO-negative and positively selected for CCR7. With respect to this clone: Its target is unknown.

An approximately 200 ng quantity of DNA, roughly 30,000 T cell genomes, went into the sorted-subset replicate PCRs. Original data processing: Quality scores were absent from the junction-only immunoSEQ sequences, so filtering differed. Clones were sequenced by immunoSEQ multiplex PCR, and TCRdb holds only the in-frame ones, with some missing. That table is the source of V, J and clone size, and D and trimming were worked out from the DNA. The sample comprises 750,000 to 1,000,000 clones, over 90% of which are singletons, and 24% rests with the top ten. The sequencing sample was made of naive CD8+ T cells sorted from blood. This sequence was found in a man aged 30 to 45 in good health.

The CDR3 nucleotides are TGTGCCAGCAGCTTTCGGGGCCAGTCAACTAATGAGCAGTACTTC. It encodes CASSFRGQSTNEQYF. The J gene is TRBJ2-7, the V gene TRBV5-5; D may be TRBD1 or TRBD2 (5 bases each). CDR1 SGHKS and CDR2 YYEKEE come from the germline V gene (reference sequence). This CDR3 region has 15 residues. Between the trimmed V and J ends, which lost 2 bases and 7 bases, there was a span of 19 bases.